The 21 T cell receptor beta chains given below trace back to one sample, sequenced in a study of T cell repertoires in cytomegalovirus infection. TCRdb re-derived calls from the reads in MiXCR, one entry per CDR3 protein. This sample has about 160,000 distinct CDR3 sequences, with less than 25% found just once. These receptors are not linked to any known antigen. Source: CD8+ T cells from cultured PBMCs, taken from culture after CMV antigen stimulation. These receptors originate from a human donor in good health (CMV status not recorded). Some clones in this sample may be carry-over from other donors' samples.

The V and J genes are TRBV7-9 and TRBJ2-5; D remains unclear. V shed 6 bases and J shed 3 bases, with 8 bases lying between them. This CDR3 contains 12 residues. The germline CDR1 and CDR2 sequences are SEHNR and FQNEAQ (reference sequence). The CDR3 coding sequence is TGTGCCAGCAGGAAGACCGAAGAGACCCAGTACTTC. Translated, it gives CASRKTEETQYF. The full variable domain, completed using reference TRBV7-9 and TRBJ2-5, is DTGVSQNPRHKITKRGQNVTFRCDPISEHNRLYWYRQTLGQGPEFLTYFQNEAQLEKSRLLSDRFSAERPKGSFSTLEIQRTEQGDSAMYLCASRKTEETQYFGPGTRLLVL.

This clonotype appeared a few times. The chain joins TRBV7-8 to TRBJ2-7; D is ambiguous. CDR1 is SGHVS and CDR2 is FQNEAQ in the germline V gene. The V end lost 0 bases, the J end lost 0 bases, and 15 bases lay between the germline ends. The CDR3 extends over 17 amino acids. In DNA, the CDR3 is TGTGCCAGCAGCTTAGCGGTTAACATCCGATTCTCCTACGAGCAGTACTTC. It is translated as CASSLAVNIRFSYEQYF.

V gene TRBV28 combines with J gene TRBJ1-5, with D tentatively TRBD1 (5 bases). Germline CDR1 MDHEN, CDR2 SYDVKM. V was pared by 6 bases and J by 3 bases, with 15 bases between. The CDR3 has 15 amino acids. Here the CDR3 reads CASRLKGTVNQPQHF. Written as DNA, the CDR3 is TGTGCCAGCAGACTAAAGGGGACCGTCAATCAGCCCCAGCATTTT.

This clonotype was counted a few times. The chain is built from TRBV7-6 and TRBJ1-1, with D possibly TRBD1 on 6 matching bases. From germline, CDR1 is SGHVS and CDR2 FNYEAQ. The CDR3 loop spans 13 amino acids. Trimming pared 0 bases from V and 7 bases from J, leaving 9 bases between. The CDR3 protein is CASSLAGGGEAFF. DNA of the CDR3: TGTGCCAGCAGCTTAGCAGGGGGGGGTGAAGCTTTCTTT.

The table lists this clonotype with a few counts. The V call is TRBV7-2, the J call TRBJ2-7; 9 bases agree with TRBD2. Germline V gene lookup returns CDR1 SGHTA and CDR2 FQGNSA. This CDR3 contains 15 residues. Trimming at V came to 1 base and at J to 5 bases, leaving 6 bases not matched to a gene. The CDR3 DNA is TGTGCCAGCAGCTTAGAGGGAGCGGGGGGCCACGAGCAGTACTTC. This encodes CASSLEGAGGHEQYF.

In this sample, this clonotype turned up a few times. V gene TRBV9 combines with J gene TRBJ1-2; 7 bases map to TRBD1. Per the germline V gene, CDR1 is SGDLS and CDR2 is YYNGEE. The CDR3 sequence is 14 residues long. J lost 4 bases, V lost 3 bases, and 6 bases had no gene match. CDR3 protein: CASSASGQFYGYTF. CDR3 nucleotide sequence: TGTGCCAGCAGCGCCTCGGGACAGTTCTATGGCTACACCTTC. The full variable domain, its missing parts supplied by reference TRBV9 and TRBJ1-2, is DSGVTQTPKHLITATGQRVTLRCSPRSGDLSVYWYQQSLDQGLQFLIQYYNGEERAKGNILERFSAQQFPDLHSELNLSSLELGDSALYFCASSASGQFYGYTFGSGTRLTVV.

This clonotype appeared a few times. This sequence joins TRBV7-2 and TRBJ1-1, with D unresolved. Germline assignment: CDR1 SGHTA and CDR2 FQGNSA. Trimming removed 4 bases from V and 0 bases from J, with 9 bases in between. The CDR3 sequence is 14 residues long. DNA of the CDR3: TGTGCCAGCAGCTCCGGACGGGTGAACACTGAAGCTTTCTTT. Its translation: CASSSGRVNTEAFF.

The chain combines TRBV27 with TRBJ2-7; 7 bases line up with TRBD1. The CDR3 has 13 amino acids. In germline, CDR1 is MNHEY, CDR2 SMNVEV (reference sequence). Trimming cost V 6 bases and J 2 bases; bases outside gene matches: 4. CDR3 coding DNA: TGTGCCAGCAGCAACAGGGGCGCCTACGAGCAGTACTTC. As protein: CASSNRGAYEQYF.

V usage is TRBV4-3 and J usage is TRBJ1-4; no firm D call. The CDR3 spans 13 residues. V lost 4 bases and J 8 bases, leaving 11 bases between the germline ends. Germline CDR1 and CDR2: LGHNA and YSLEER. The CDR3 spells CASSPVRSEKLFF. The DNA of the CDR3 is TGCGCCAGCAGCCCTGTAAGAAGCGAAAAACTGTTTTTT.

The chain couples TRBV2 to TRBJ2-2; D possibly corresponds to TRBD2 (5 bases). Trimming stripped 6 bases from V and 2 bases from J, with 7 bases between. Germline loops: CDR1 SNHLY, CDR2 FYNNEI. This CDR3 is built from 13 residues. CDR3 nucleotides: TGTGCCAGCAGGGGAGCCAACACCGGGGAGCTGTTTTTT. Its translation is CASRGANTGELFF. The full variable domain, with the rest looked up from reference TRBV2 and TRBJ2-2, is EPEVTQTPSHQVTQMGQEVILRCVPISNHLYFYWYRQILGQKVEFLVSFYNNEISEKSEIFDDQFSVERPDGSNFTLKIRSTKLEDSAMYFCASRGANTGELFFGEGSRLTVL.

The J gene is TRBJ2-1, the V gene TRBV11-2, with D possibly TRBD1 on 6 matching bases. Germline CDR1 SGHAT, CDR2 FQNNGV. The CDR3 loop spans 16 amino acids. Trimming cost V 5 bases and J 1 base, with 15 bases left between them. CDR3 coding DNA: TGTGCCAGCAGCACCACAGGGTCGCGATCCTACAATGAGCAGTTCTTC. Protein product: CASSTTGSRSYNEQFF.

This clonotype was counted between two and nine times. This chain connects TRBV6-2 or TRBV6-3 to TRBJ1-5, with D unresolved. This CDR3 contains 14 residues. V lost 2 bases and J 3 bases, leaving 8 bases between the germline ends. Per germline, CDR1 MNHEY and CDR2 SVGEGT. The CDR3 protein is CASSYPGANQPQHF. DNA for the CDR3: TGTGCCAGCAGTTACCCGGGAGCCAATCAGCCCCAGCATTTT.

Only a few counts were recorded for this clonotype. In DNA, the CDR3 is TGTGCCACCGTGGCACGGGACGAGCAGTACTTC. Translated: CATVARDEQYF. The chain carries TRBV6-1 and TRBJ2-7; D is unresolved. V lost 10 bases to trimming and J lost 5 bases, with 12 bases between them. Germline assignment: CDR1 MNHNS and CDR2 SASEGT. The CDR3 has 11 amino acids.

The CDR3: CAISEWKDRGGRGHEQYF. CDR3 bases: TGTGCCATCAGTGAGTGGAAGGACAGGGGTGGACGGGGTCACGAGCAGTACTTC. The chain joins TRBV10-3 to TRBJ2-7; the match to TRBD1 covers 9 bases. V gave up 1 base and J gave up 5 bases; unmatched junction bases: 15. This CDR3 is built from 18 residues. Germline V gene sequence: CDR1 ENHRY, CDR2 SYGVKD.

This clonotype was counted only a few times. The CDR3 spells CASSSGRNYGYTF. For the CDR3, the DNA is TGTGCCAGCAGCTCCGGGCGAAACTATGGCTACACCTTC. The gene calls are TRBV7-9 and TRBJ1-2; the D is unclear. Between the trimmed V and J ends, which lost 4 bases and 2 bases, there was a span of 8 bases. Germline V gene lookup returns CDR1 SEHNR and CDR2 FQNEAQ (reference sequence). The CDR3 loop spans 13 amino acids.

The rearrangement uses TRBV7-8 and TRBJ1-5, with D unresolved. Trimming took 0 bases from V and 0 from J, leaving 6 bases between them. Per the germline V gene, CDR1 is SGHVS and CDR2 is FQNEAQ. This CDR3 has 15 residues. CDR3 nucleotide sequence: TGTGCCAGCAGCTTAGCTTTTAGTAGCAATCAGCCCCAGCATTTT. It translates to CASSLAFSSNQPQHF.

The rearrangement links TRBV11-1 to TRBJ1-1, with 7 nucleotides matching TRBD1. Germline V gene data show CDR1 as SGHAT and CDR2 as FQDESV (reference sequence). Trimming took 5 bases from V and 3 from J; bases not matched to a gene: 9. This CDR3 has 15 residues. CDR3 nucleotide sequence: TGTGCCAGCAGCAAAAGCGCGGGACAGTACACTGAAGCTTTCTTT. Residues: CASSKSAGQYTEAFF.

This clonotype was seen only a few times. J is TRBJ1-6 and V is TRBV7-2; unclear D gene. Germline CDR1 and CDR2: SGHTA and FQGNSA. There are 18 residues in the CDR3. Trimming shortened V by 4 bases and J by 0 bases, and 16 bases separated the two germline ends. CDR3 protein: CASSSLEGGDSYNSPLHF. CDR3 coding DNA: TGTGCCAGCAGCTCCCTCGAGGGTGGGGACTCCTATAATTCACCCCTCCACTTT.

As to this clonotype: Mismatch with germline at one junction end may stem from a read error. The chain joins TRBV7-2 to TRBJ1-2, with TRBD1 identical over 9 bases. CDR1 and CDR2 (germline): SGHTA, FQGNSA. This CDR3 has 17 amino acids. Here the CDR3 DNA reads TGTGCCAGCAACCCCACCATCACAGGGGGCGCTGGGTATGGCTACCCCTTC. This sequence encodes CASNPTITGGAGYGYPF.

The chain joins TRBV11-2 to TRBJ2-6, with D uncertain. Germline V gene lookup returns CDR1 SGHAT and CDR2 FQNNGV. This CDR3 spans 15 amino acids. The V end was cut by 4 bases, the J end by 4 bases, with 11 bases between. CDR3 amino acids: CASSSGESGANVLTF. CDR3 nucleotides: TGTGCCAGCAGCTCTGGAGAGTCCGGGGCCAACGTCCTGACTTTC.

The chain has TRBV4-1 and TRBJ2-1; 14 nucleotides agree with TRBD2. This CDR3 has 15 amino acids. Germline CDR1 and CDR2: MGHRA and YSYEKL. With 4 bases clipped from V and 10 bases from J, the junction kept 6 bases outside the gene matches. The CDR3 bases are TGCGCCAGCAGCCTGGGACTAGCGGGGGCGGGGGAGCAGTTCTTC. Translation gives CASSLGLAGAGEQFF.